This T cell receptor (beta chain) came from a study of blood T cell repertoires in COVID-19. Study-wide background: There were acute and convalescent COVID-19 samples, and they came from the United States, Italy and Spain. The analysed material was cDNA or gDNA that came from T cells, B-cell-depleted T cells, or PBMCs.

Germline loops: CDR1 MNHEY, CDR2 SMNVEV (reference sequence). V gave up 3 bases and J gave up 7 bases, with 9 bases separating them. This CDR3 is 13 amino acids long. In the original processing: Quantification of nucleated cells was approximated via reference gene primer amplification. Assay: immunoSEQ multiplex PCR; the TCRdb copy retains only in-frame clones and omits some. Clonal size and the V and J genes are those of that table, whereas D and trimming came from the DNA. The table includes 230,000 or so clones, roughly 88% detected once. In terms of age and location, participants ranged from roughly 18 to 89 years and lived in approximately 24 US areas.

The chain combines TRBV27 with TRBJ2-2; D is possibly TRBD2 (5 bases). This receptor was obtained from a woman aged 40 to 50 with acute COVID-19. Sequenced: PBMCs or T cells enriched from blood (not recorded which). The CDR3 nucleotides are TGTGCCAGCAGTTTCCAACGGGACGGGGAGCTGTTTTTT. Translation: CASSFQRDGELFF.